A selection of T cell receptor beta chains follows, all from one sample in a study of cytomegalovirus exposure and HLA in healthy donors. TCRdb's table, derived via immunoSEQ multiplex PCR, lists solely in-frame clones and lacks some. The sample carries tens of thousands of clones, around 86% recorded once. Sequencing was carried out using PBMCs. The receptors were sampled from a man in his thirties or forties in good health and CMV-seropositive. Each CDR3 is given with its conserved first and last residue. Fields, in order: D gene, J gene, V gene, clone size, CDR3 protein, CDR3 DNA. A D gene is named only where the DNA matches it firmly. Not every row has a clone size; where given, it reads once, few, many or a size class.

NA	TRBJ2-3	TRBV27	NA	CASAQGFPTDTQYF	TGTGCCAGCGCACAGGGATTTCCCACAGATACGCAGTATTTT
NA	TRBJ1-3	TRBV5-1	NA	CASSNLQGNTIYF	TGCGCCAGCAGCAACCTACAGGGAAACACCATATATTTT
NA	TRBJ1-2	TRBV2	NA	CASEGGTNYGYTF	TGTGCCAGCGAGGGCGGCACGAACTATGGCTACACCTTC
NA	TRBJ2-5	TRBV27	NA	CASSLGGGEETQYF	TGTGCCAGCAGTTTAGGAGGGGGCGAGGAGACCCAGTACTTC
TRBD2	TRBJ2-1	TRBV5-8	NA	CASSLAGLAGRGEQFF	TGTGCCAGCAGCCTGGCCGGACTAGCGGGAAGGGGTGAGCAGTTCTTC
NA	TRBJ1-5	TRBV19	once	CASSIDTGPNQPQHF	TGTGCCAGTAGTATAGATACAGGGCCGAATCAGCCCCAGCATTTT
NA	TRBJ1-1	TRBV2	NA	CASSEVSGNTEAFF	TGTGCCAGCAGTGAAGTGTCGGGGAACACTGAAGCTTTCTTT
NA	TRBJ2-1	TRBV4-1	NA	CASSRPRGNEQFF	TGCGCCAGCAGCAGGCCCCGGGGCAATGAGCAGTTCTTC
TRBD2	TRBJ2-7	TRBV6-4	NA	CASSGSGGYEQYF	TGTGCCAGCAGTGGTTCGGGGGGCTACGAGCAGTACTTC
NA	TRBJ2-5	TRBV5-1	NA	CASSFKGETQYF	TGCGCCAGCAGCTTCAAGGGGGAGACCCAGTACTTC
NA	TRBJ2-5	TRBV15	once	CATRAGNRDKETQYF	TGTGCCACCAGGGCGGGAAACCGGGATAAGGAGACCCAGTACTTC
TRBD1	TRBJ1-4	TRBV28	NA	CASSPQGATNEKLFF	TGTGCCAGCAGTCCACAGGGGGCAACTAATGAAAAACTGTTTTTT
TRBD1	TRBJ2-5	TRBV29-1	NA	CSVEDVGTGVGQYF	TGCAGCGTTGAAGATGTGGGGACAGGGGTTGGCCAGTACTTC
NA	TRBJ1-1	TRBV2	once	CASSEAMSKRFNTEAFF	TGTGCCAGCAGTGAAGCTATGTCTAAGAGATTTAACACTGAAGCTTTCTTT
TRBD1	TRBJ1-1	TRBV19	once	CASSIAGGGEAFF	TGTGCCAGTAGTATAGCAGGGGGAGGTGAAGCTTTCTTT
NA	TRBJ2-7	TRBV19	NA	CASSGNPSIPTVKYF	TGTGCCAGTAGCGGTAATCCTTCAATACCTACAGTGAAGTACTTC
TRBD1	TRBJ1-5	TRBV6-6	once	CASSQGTGNSNQPQHF	TGTGCCAGCAGCCAAGGGACAGGGAATAGCAATCAGCCCCAGCATTTT
NA	TRBJ1-1	TRBV7-2	NA	CASSLVQVWAEAFF	TGTGCCAGCAGCTTAGTTCAGGTGTGGGCTGAAGCTTTCTTT
TRBD1	TRBJ2-1	TRBV5-1	few	CASSWGQERNEQFF	TGCGCCAGCAGCTGGGGACAGGAGCGAAATGAGCAGTTCTTC
NA	TRBJ1-2	TRBV9	NA	CASRPGGGYGYTF	TGTGCCAGCAGACCCGGCGGCGGCTATGGCTACACCTTC
TRBD1	TRBJ2-7	TRBV29-1	NA	CSVEEGDSQPYEQYF	TGCAGCGTTGAAGAGGGGGACAGTCAACCCTACGAGCAGTACTTC
TRBD2	TRBJ2-1	TRBV7-7	once	CASSSTSAPFNEQFF	TGTGCTAGCAGCTCCACTAGCGCCCCCTTTAACGAGCAGTTCTTC
NA	TRBJ2-7	TRBV6-1	NA	CAGAHRDTTYEQYF	TGTGCCGGAGCCCACAGGGATACCACCTACGAGCAGTACTTC
TRBD1	TRBJ2-3	TRBV23-1	NA	CASSHRGHDPDTQYF	TGCGCCAGCAGTCACAGGGGGCATGATCCAGATACGCAGTATTTT
TRBD2	TRBJ2-2	TRBV7-3	NA	CASSLFLAGNTGELFF	TGTGCCAGCAGCTTATTCCTAGCGGGTAACACCGGGGAGCTGTTTTTT
TRBD1	TRBJ1-1	TRBV6-6	NA	CATCADRDTEAFF	TGTGCCACATGTGCGGACAGGGACACTGAAGCTTTCTTT
TRBD2	TRBJ2-2	TRBV15	once	CATSSRGSGRTGELFF	TGTGCCACCAGCAGCCGGGGTAGCGGGAGGACCGGGGAGCTGTTTTTT
NA	TRBJ1-3	TRBV5-5	NA	CASSLYPSSGNTIYF	TGTGCCAGCAGCTTATATCCGAGCTCTGGAAACACCATATATTTT
NA	TRBJ2-7	TRBV5-6	NA	CASSLSAAYEQYF	TGTGCCAGCAGCTTGTCTGCGGCCTACGAGCAGTACTTC
TRBD2	TRBJ2-5	TRBV5-1	NA	CASSLGLAGGQETQYF	TGCGCCAGCAGCTTGGGACTAGCGGGAGGTCAAGAGACCCAGTACTTC
TRBD1	TRBJ2-5	TRBV2	NA	CASSEAGTGHFQETQYF	TGTGCCAGCAGTGAGGCCGGGACAGGCCATTTTCAAGAGACCCAGTACTTC
TRBD2	TRBJ2-1	TRBV7-7	NA	CASSQQPSGANNEQFF	TGTGCTAGCAGCCAACAACCTAGCGGAGCCAACAATGAGCAGTTCTTC
TRBD1	TRBJ2-3	TRBV19	NA	CASSISTQGNTQYF	TGTGCCAGTAGTATCTCCACACAGGGGAATACGCAGTATTTT
NA	TRBJ2-7	TRBV5-6	NA	CASSKVYEQYF	TGTGCCAGCAGCAAAGTCTACGAGCAGTACTTC
TRBD2	TRBJ2-1	TRBV5-4	NA	CASSLATSGRNEQFF	TGTGCCAGCAGCTTGGCAACTAGCGGGCGCAATGAGCAGTTCTTC
NA	TRBJ2-3	TRBV27	NA	CASSLFPGFADTQYF	TGTGCCAGCAGCCTCTTCCCTGGTTTTGCGGATACGCAGTATTTT
TRBD2	TRBJ2-7	TRBV5-6	NA	CASSSFGLAGMFHEQYF	TGTGCCAGCAGCTCGTTCGGACTAGCGGGAATGTTCCACGAGCAGTACTTC
TRBD1	TRBJ2-7	TRBV28	NA	CASSKGQVSYEQYF	TGTGCCAGCAGCAAGGGACAGGTCTCCTACGAGCAGTACTTC
TRBD2	TRBJ2-3	TRBV5-6	NA	CASSLPLLAGADTQYF	TGTGCCAGCAGCTTGCCCCTACTAGCGGGAGCAGATACGCAGTATTTT
NA	TRBJ2-1	TRBV10-3	NA	CAIRDSDNEQFF	TGTGCCATCAGGGACAGCGACAATGAGCAGTTCTTC
TRBD2	TRBJ2-7	TRBV11-2	once	CASSLRTSLYEQYF	TGTGCCAGCAGCTTACGGACTAGCCTATACGAGCAGTACTTC
TRBD2	TRBJ2-7	TRBV7-9	NA	CASSLAGLAGIGQYF	TGTGCCAGCAGCTTAGCGGGACTAGCGGGAATAGGGCAGTACTTC
NA	TRBJ2-5	TRBV28	NA	CASSFRETQYF	TGTGCCAGCAGTTTTCGGGAGACCCAGTACTTC
NA	TRBJ2-7	TRBV6-1	NA	CASSVLFSGIEQYF	TGTGCCAGCAGCGTTCTATTTTCAGGGATCGAGCAGTACTTC
NA	TRBJ1-1	TRBV9	NA	CASSTGQNTEAFF	TGTGCCAGCAGCACCGGACAGAACACTGAAGCTTTCTTT
NA	TRBJ1-2	TRBV5-1	few	CASSQEYQGPDGYTF	TGCGCCAGCAGTCAGGAGTATCAGGGCCCTGATGGCTACACCTTC
TRBD2	TRBJ2-3	TRBV7-9	once	CASSLPAGGFYSTDTQYF	TGTGCCAGCAGCCTACCAGCGGGAGGATTTTATAGCACAGATACGCAGTATTTT
NA	TRBJ2-7	TRBV6-5	NA	CASSYSTEYEQYF	TGTGCCAGCAGTTACTCGACAGAGTACGAGCAGTACTTC
NA	TRBJ1-5	TRBV5-5	once	CASSLGGQGYQPQHF	TGTGCCAGCAGCTTGGGAGGCCAGGGTTATCAGCCCCAGCATTTT
TRBD1	TRBJ1-3	TRBV13	NA	CASSFVPGGTGTGIGNTIYF	TGTGCCAGCAGCTTCGTACCTGGGGGGACCGGGACAGGGATTGGAAACACCATATATTTT
NA	TRBJ2-7	TRBV6-1	NA	CASSEREGNSYEQYF	TGTGCCAGCAGTGAAAGAGAGGGAAATTCCTACGAGCAGTACTTC
NA	TRBJ1-1	TRBV4-2	NA	CASSQASGGMNTEAFF	TGTGCCAGCAGCCAAGCCAGTGGGGGGATGAACACTGAAGCTTTCTTT
TRBD1	TRBJ1-3	TRBV5-5	NA	CASSLGKGGVWSSGNTIYF	TGTGCCAGCAGCTTGGGAAAAGGGGGCGTCTGGAGCTCTGGAAACACCATATATTTT
TRBD2	TRBJ2-1	TRBV28	NA	CASSRTSGSYEQFF	TGTGCCAGCAGCCGGACTAGCGGGAGTTATGAGCAGTTCTTC
TRBD2	TRBJ2-1	TRBV2	NA	CASSDRTSGKDEQFF	TGTGCCAGCAGTGACAGGACTAGCGGGAAAGATGAGCAGTTCTTC
TRBD2	TRBJ2-5	TRBV2	NA	CASSWTSGGQETQYF	TGTGCCAGCAGTTGGACTAGCGGGGGCCAAGAGACCCAGTACTTC
NA	TRBJ2-2	TRBV7-9	NA	CASSLRGELFF	TGTGCCAGCAGCCTACGAGGGGAGCTGTTTTTT